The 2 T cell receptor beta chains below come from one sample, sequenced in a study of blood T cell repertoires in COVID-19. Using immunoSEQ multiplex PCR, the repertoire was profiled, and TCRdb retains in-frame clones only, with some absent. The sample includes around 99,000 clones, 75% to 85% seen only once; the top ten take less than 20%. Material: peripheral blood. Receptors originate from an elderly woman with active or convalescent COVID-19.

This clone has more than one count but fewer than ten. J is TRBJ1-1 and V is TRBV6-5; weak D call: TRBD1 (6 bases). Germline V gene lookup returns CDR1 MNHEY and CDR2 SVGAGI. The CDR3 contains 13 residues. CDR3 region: CLTRSRGNTEAFF. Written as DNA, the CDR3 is TGTCTCACTAGAAGCAGGGGGAACACTGAAGCTTTCTTT.

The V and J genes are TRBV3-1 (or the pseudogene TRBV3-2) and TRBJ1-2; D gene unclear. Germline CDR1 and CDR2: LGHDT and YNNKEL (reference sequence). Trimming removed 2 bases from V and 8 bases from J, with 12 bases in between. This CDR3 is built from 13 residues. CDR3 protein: CASSQSPGSGYTF. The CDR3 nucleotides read TGTGCCAGCAGCCAATCCCCAGGCTCAGGCTACACCTTC.